The 9 T cell receptor beta chains below all came from one sample that was sequenced in a study of beta chain features in type 1 diabetes. Sequenced material consisted of expressed TCRB transcripts (all of the isolated RNA was reverse transcribed). Sequenced by immunoSEQ multiplex PCR; TCRdb stores in-frame clones only, minus some. The table shows 200,000 to 250,000 clones, with over 9.5% occurring only once. The sample was naive CD4+ T cells from blood. Every receptor here comes from a woman aged 18-35 years in good health.

This chain uses TRBV5-1 with TRBJ2-3; weak D call: TRBD2 (6 bases). CDR1 is SGHRS, CDR2 YFSETQ, per germline. The CDR3 is 15 amino acids. V dropped 4 bases and J dropped 0 bases, with 12 bases sitting between them. CDR3 amino acids: CASSRDLPSTDTQYF. CDR3 DNA: TGCGCCAGCAGCAGGGACTTGCCTAGCACAGATACGCAGTATTTT.

CDR3 loop: CASSAIAYYEQYF. CDR3 in DNA: TGTGCCAGCTCGGCTATAGCCTACTACGAGCAGTACTTC. The chain has TRBV18 and TRBJ2-5, with D hard to call. Judging by the DNA end, TRBJ2-7 fits better; the J call may be wrong. Germline CDR1 KGHSH, CDR2 LQKENI. This CDR3 has 13 amino acids.

The chain couples TRBV7-9 to TRBJ2-3; 8 nucleotides agree with TRBD2. Germline loops: CDR1 SEHNR, CDR2 FQNEAQ (reference sequence). The CDR3 spans 14 residues. The junction had 3 bases not matched to a gene; V was cut back by 6 bases and J by 1 base. The CDR3 DNA follows: TGTGCCAGCAGACTGCGGGGGGGCACAGATACGCAGTATTTT. It specifies CASRLRGGTDTQYF.

The chain carries TRBV21-1 and TRBJ1-6; TRBD1, the table's D call, lacks a check against the DNA. TRBV21-1 is deemed a pseudogene. This CDR3 has 16 amino acids. The CDR3 coding sequence is TGTGCCAGCAGCGACCGGGAACAGGGGGCAAAATCACCCCTCCACTTT. This codes for CASSDREQGAKSPLHF.

CDR3 DNA: TGTGCCACCACTAGCGGGGTTACCTACAATGAGCAGTTCTTC. Translation: CATTSGVTYNEQFF. The genes are TRBV10-3 and TRBJ2-1; 10 bases map to TRBD2. The trim removed 10 bases at V and 2 bases at J, leaving 5 bases unmatched. CDR1 ENHRY and CDR2 SYGVKD come from the germline V gene. This CDR3 region has 14 residues.

The rearrangement uses TRBV7-2 and TRBJ2-1; 10 bases map to TRBD2. The J segment lost 2 bases and the V segment lost 5 bases, leaving 9 bases of the junction unmatched. The CDR3 totals 17 residues. The V gene's germline CDR1 is SGHTA and CDR2 FQGNSA. CDR3 loop: CASSESVAGGPYNEQFF. In DNA form, the CDR3 reads TGTGCCAGCAGCGAAAGCGTAGCGGGGGGCCCCTACAATGAGCAGTTCTTC.

This chain uses TRBV19 with TRBJ1-5; 7 positions match TRBD1. Trimming cost V 4 bases and J 1 base; bases outside gene matches: 10. The length of the CDR3 is 17 residues. Germline assignment: CDR1 LNHDA and CDR2 SQIVND (reference sequence). The CDR3 bases are TGTGCCAGTAGTACAGATCCGCGGGACAGCAGCAATCAGCCCCAGCATTTT. Translation: CASSTDPRDSSNQPQHF.

The chain links TRBV11-2 to TRBJ2-7; 10 bases match TRBD1. Trimming took 5 bases from V and 0 from J; bases not matched to a gene: 4. This CDR3 is built from 15 residues. The germline gives CDR1 SGHAT, CDR2 FQNNGV. The CDR3 nucleotides are TGTGCCAGCAGCGCTCGGGACAGGGGCTCCTACGAGCAGTACTTC. This sequence encodes CASSARDRGSYEQYF. Based on the CDR3 plus reference TRBV11-2 and TRBJ2-7, the full variable domain is EAGVAQSPRYKIIEKRQSVAFWCNPISGHATLYWYQQILGQGPKLLIQFQNNGVVDDSQLPKDRFSAERLKGVDSTLKIQPAKLEDSAVYLCASSARDRGSYEQYFGPGTRLTVT.

CDR3 sequence (DNA): TGTGCCAGCAGCTCCGGGACAGGGTGGGAGACCCAGTACTTC. It encodes CASSSGTGWETQYF. This rearrangement joins TRBV5-5 to TRBJ2-5, with 9 positions matching TRBD1. Germline CDR1 and CDR2: SGHKS and YYEKEE (reference sequence). The CDR3 length is 14 residues. V lost 3 bases to trimming and J lost 5 bases; unmatched junction nucleotides: 5.